The clone carrying this T cell receptor beta chain was found many times. Stated time point: newly diagnosed GD, antithyroid drugs for less than 3 months. With RNA extracted from PBMCs as input, the TCR library was made. The trim removed 4 bases at V and 3 bases at J, leaving 3 bases unmatched. The CDR3 is made up of 14 amino acids. CDR1 SGHRS and CDR2 YFSETQ come from the germline V gene. The entry originates in a study of regulatory T cells in long-lasting Graves disease. CDR3-region Arm-PCR and iRepertoire HTBI primers produced the TCR beta libraries. TCRdb passed the multiplex PCR reads through MiXCR, listing each CDR3 protein once. The sample carries 530,000 or so distinct CDR3 sequences, about 16% recorded once. This same sample was also part of a study on T cells in Graves' hyperthyroidism and ophthalmopathy.

The starting material was peripheral blood mononuclear cells (PBMCs), obtained at new diagnosis, from a patient treated with antithyroid drugs. This chain uses TRBV5-1 with TRBJ2-3; 9 positions agree with TRBD1. The TCR sequence derives from a man between 18 and 35 years old with Graves disease. CDR3 protein: CASSVGQGTDTQYF. The CDR3 bases are TGCGCCAGCAGCGTCGGACAGGGGACAGATACGCAGTATTTT.